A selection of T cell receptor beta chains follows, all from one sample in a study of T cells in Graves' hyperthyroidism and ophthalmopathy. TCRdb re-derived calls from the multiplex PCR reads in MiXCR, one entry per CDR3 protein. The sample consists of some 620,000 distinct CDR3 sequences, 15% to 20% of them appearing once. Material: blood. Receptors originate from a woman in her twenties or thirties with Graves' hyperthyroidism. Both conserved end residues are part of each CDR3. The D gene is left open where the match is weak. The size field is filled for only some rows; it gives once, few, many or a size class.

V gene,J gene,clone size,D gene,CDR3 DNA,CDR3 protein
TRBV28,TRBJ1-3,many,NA,TGTGCCAGCAGTTTAGCGGCAGTAGGAAACACCATATATTTT,CASSLAAVGNTIYF
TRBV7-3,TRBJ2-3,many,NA,TGTGCCAGCAGCTTACGACCGGGGGCAGATACGCAGTATTTT,CASSLRPGADTQYF
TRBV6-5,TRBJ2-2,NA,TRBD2,TGTGCCAGCAGTTACTGGACTAGCGGGGGCCTTAACACCGGGGAGCTGTTTTTT,CASSYWTSGGLNTGELFF
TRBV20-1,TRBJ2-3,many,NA,TGCAGTGCTATCGAGGGCCGGTCAGATACGCAGTATTTT,CSAIEGRSDTQYF
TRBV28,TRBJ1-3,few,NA,TGTGCCAGCAGTTTCCGGGGTGTTTATGGAAACACCATATATTTT,CASSFRGVYGNTIYF
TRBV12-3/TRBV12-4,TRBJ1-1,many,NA,TGTGCCAGCACCCCCGGGACTGAAGCTTTCTTT,CASTPGTEAFF
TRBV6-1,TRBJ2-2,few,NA,TGTGCCAGCAGTAGGACCCCAGGACCCGCGAACACCGGGGAGCTGTTTTTT,CASSRTPGPANTGELFF
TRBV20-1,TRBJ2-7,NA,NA,TGCAGTGCTTTACCCGGGACACCCACCTCCTACGAGCAGTACTTC,CSALPGTPTSYEQYF
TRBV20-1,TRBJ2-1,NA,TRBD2,TGCAGTGCTAAGGGCGGGAGTATTTACAATGAGCAGTTCTTC,CSAKGGSIYNEQFF
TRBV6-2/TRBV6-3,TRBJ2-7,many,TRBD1,TGTGCCAGCAGTTCTCCTGAACAGGGGACAACCTACGAGCAGTACTTC,CASSSPEQGTTYEQYF
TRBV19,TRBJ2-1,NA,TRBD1,TGTGCCAGTAGTATAGAGGGCAGGGGGAGAGGTATTGAGCAGTTCTTC,CASSIEGRGRGIEQFF
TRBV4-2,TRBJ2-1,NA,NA,TGTGCCAGCAGCCAAGAAACAGGAAACAATGAGCAGTTCTTC,CASSQETGNNEQFF
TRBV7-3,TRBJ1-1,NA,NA,TGTGCCAGCAGCGTATCGGGGGGGGTAACTGAAGCTTTCTTT,CASSVSGGVTEAFF
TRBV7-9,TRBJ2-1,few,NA,TGTGCCAGCAGCTATAGAAATGGTGATGAGCAGTTCTTC,CASSYRNGDEQFF
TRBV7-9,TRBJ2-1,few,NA,TGTGCCAGCAGCCCACTCGGACAGCCTTTTCCCTACAATGAGCAGTTCTTC,CASSPLGQPFPYNEQFF
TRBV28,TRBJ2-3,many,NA,TGTGCCAGCAGCCTGAGACTAGAAACAGATACGCAGTATTTT,CASSLRLETDTQYF
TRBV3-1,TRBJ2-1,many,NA,TGTGCCAGCAGCCACATGACACACAATGAGCAGTTCTTC,CASSHMTHNEQFF
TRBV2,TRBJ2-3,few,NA,TGTGCCAGAGAGATGGGGTATACGCAGTATTTT,CAREMGYTQYF
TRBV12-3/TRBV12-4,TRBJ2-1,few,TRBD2,TGTGCCAGCAGTCTTCTAGCGGGACTGGATGAGCAGTTCTTC,CASSLLAGLDEQFF
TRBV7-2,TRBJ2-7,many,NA,TGTGCCAGCAGCCCGGCGGGCCGGTACGAGCAGTACTTC,CASSPAGRYEQYF
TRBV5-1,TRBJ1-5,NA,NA,TGCGCCAGCAGCTTGGAAGGGAGGGTGTATCAGCCCCAGCATTTT,CASSLEGRVYQPQHF
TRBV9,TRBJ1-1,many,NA,TGTGCCAGCAGTCCGTCAGGCCTAGGGGCGAACACTGAAGCTTTCTTT,CASSPSGLGANTEAFF
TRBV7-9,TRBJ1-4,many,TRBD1,TGTGCCAGCAGCACCGGGACAGCAGATAATGAAAAACTGTTTTTT,CASSTGTADNEKLFF
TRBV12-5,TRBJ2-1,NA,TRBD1,TGTGCTAGTGGTTTGGACAGGGGGATTGAGCAGTTCTTC,CASGLDRGIEQFF
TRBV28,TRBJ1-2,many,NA,TGTGCCAGCAGTTTCCTTGTAGGCTATGGCTACACCTTC,CASSFLVGYGYTF
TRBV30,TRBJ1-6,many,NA,TGTGCCTGGAGTCGTCAGGATAATTCACCCCTCCACTTT,CAWSRQDNSPLHF
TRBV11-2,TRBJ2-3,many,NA,TGTGCCAGCAGCCCCTGGGCACGCACAGATACGCAGTATTTT,CASSPWARTDTQYF
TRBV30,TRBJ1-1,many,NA,TGTGCCTGGAGTGTATATGTCCGGAACACTGAAGCTTTCTTT,CAWSVYVRNTEAFF
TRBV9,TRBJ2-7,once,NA,TGTGCCAGCAGCTCCGGACAGACGGTCGGGGCCTACGAGCAGTACTTC,CASSSGQTVGAYEQYF
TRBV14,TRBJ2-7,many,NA,TGTGCCAGCAGCCAAAGGGGCTACGAGCAGTACTTC,CASSQRGYEQYF
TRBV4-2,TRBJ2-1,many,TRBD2,TGTGCCAGCAGCCACGAAGCGGGGTTCTCCTACAATGAGCAGTTCTTC,CASSHEAGFSYNEQFF
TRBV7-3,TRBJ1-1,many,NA,TGTGCCAGCAGCTTATCTCTGAAGAACACTGAAGCTTTCTTT,CASSLSLKNTEAFF
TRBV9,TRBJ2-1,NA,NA,TGTGCCAGCAGCGTAGTAGAGGGAAGTGGGAGGATAAACAATGAGCAGTTCTTC,CASSVVEGSGRINNEQFF
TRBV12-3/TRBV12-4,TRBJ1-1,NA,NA,TGTGCCAGCACCCCGCTCGTTAACACTGAAGCTTTCTTT,CASTPLVNTEAFF
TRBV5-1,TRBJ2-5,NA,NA,TGCGCCAGCAGCCGCACAGGGTTGGTGGAGACCCAGTACTTC,CASSRTGLVETQYF
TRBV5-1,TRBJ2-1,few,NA,TGCGCCAGCAGCTTGACAGGGTCCCCCTACAATGAGCAGTTCTTC,CASSLTGSPYNEQFF
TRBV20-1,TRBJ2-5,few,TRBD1,TGCAGTGCTACGGCTCGGGACAGCCAAGAGACCCAGTACTTC,CSATARDSQETQYF
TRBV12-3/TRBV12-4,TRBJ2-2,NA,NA,TGTGCCAGCAGTTTGTACAGGGTGCGAACCGGGGAGCTGTTTTTT,CASSLYRVRTGELFF
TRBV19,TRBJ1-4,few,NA,TGTGCCAGTAGTATCGGGACGCTTGCAACTAATGAAAAACTGTTTTTT,CASSIGTLATNEKLFF
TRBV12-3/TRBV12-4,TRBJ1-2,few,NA,TGTGCCAGCAGTTTAGCGGCGGAATACTATGGCTACACCTTC,CASSLAAEYYGYTF
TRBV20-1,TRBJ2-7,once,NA,TGCAGTGCCGCTCAGGGGGGCGGGAGAGCCTACGAGCAGTACTTC,CSAAQGGGRAYEQYF
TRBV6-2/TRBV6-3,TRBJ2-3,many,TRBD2,TGTGCCAGCAGCTATAGCGGGAGTAGCACAGATACGCAGTATTTT,CASSYSGSSTDTQYF
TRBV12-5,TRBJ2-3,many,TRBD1,TGTGCTAGTGGTTTGACCCCTAAGACAGGGCAAAGCACAGATACGCAGTATTTT,CASGLTPKTGQSTDTQYF
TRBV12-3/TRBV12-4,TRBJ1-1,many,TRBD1,TGTGCCAGCACCCCGACAGGGCCGAACACTGAAGCTTTCTTT,CASTPTGPNTEAFF
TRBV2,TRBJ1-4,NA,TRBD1,TGTGCCAGCAGTGAGTGGACAGGGTTGGAAAAACTGTTTTTT,CASSEWTGLEKLFF
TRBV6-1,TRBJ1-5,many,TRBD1,TGTGCCAGCAGGGACAGGACGTATCAGCCCCAGCATTTT,CASRDRTYQPQHF
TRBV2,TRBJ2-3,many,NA,TGTGCCAGCAGTGAGTCCCTACCGGACGATACGCAGTATTTT,CASSESLPDDTQYF
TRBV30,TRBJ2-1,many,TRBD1,TGTGCCTGGAGTGTCGCAGGGGGCCGGGGGCAGTTCTTC,CAWSVAGGRGQFF
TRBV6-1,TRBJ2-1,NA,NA,TGTGCCAGCAATAACGGGAGAAAACCGGGGAGCTTCTTC,CASNNGRKPGSFF
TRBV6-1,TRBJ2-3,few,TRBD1,TGTGCCAGCAGTGAAGCGGGGACAGGGGGCGCAGATACGCAGTATTTT,CASSEAGTGGADTQYF